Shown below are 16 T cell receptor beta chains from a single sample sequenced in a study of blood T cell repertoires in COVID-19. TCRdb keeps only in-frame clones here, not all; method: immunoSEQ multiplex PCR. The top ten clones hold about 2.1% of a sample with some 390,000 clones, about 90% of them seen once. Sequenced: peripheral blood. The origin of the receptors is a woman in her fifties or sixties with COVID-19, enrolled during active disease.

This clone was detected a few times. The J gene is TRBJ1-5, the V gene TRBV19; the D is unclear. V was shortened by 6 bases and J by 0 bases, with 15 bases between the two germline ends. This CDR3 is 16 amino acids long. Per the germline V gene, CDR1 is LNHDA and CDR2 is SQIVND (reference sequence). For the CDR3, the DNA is TGTGCCAGTAGACCTCCCGGGAGAAATAGCAATCAGCCCCAGCATTTT. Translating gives CASRPPGRNSNQPQHF. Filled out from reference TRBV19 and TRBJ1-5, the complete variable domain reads DGGITQSPKYLFRKEGQNVTLSCEQNLNHDAMYWYRQDPGQGLRLIYYSQIVNDFQKGDIAEGYSVSREKKESFPLTVTSAQKNPTAFYLCASRPPGRNSNQPQHFGDGTRLSIL.

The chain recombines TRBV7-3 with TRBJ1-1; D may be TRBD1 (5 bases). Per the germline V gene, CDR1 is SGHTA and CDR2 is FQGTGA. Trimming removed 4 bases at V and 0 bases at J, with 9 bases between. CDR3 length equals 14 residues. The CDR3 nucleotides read TGTGCCAGCAGCTCTACAGGACTGAACACTGAAGCTTTCTTT. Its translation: CASSSTGLNTEAFF. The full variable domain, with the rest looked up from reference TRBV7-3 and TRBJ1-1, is GAGVSQTPSNKVTEKGKYVELRCDPISGHTALYWYRQSLGQGPEFLIYFQGTGAADDSGLPNDRFFAVRPEGSVSTLKIQRTERGDSAVYLCASSSTGLNTEAFFGQGTRLTVV.

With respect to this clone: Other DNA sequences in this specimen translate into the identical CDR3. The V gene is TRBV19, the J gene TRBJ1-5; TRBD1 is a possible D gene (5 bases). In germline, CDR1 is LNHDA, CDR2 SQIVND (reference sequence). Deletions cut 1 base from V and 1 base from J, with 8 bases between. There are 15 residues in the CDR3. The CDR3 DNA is TGTGCCAGTAGTATAGTGGGGGGGAGCAATCAGCCCCAGCATTTT. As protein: CASSIVGGSNQPQHF.

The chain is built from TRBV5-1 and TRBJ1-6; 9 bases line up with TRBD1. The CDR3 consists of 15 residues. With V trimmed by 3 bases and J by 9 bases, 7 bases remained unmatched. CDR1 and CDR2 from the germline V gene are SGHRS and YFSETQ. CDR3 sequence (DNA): TGCGCCAGCAGCTCCGGGACAGGGCAACGTTCACCCCTCCACTTT. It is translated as CASSSGTGQRSPLHF.

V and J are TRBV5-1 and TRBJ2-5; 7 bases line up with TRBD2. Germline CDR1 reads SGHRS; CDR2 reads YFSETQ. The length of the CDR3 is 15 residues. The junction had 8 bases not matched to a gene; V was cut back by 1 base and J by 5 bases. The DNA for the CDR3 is TGCGCCAGCAGCTTGACTAGCGTCCTTCTTGAGACCCAGTACTTC. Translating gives CASSLTSVLLETQYF.

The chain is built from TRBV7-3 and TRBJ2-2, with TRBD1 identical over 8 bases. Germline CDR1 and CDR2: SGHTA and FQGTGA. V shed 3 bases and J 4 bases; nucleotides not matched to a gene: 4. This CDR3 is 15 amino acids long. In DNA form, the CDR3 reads TGTGCCAGCAGCTTTACCGGGACAGGCACCGGGGAGCTGTTTTTT. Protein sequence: CASSFTGTGTGELFF. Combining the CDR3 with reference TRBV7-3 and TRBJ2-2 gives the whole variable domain GAGVSQTPSNKVTEKGKYVELRCDPISGHTALYWYRQSLGQGPEFLIYFQGTGAADDSGLPNDRFFAVRPEGSVSTLKIQRTERGDSAVYLCASSFTGTGTGELFFGEGSRLTVL.

CDR3 region: CASSSGQLGTDTQYF. In DNA form, the CDR3 reads TGTGCCAGCAGTTCCGGACAGTTGGGCACAGATACGCAGTATTTT. This rearrangement joins TRBV6-4 to TRBJ2-3, with D tentatively TRBD1 (6 bases). The CDR3 runs to 15 residues. V was trimmed by 5 bases and J by 1 base, leaving 13 bases between them. The germline CDR1 and CDR2 sequences are MRHNA and SNTAGT.

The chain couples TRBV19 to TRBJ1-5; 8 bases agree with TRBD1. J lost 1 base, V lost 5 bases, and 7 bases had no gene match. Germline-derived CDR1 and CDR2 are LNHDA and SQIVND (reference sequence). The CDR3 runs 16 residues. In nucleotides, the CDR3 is TGTGCCAGTAGTCCAGGACAGGGACGAAGCAATCAGCCCCAGCATTTT. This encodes CASSPGQGRSNQPQHF.

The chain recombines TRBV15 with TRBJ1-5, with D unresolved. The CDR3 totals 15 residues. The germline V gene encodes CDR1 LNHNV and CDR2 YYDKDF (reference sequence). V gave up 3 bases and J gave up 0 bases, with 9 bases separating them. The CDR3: CATSRRAISNQPQHF. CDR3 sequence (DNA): TGTGCCACCAGCAGGAGGGCGATTAGCAATCAGCCCCAGCATTTT.

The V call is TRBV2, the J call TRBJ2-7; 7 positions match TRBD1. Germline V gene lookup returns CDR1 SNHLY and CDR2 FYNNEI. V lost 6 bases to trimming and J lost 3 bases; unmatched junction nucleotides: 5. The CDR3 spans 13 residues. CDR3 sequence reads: CASRTDRYYEQYF. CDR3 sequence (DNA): TGTGCCAGCAGAACGGACAGGTACTACGAGCAGTACTTC.

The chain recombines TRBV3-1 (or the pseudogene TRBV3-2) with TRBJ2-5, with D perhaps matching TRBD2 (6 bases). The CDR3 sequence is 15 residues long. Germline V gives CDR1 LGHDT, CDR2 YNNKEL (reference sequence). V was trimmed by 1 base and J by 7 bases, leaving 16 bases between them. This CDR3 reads CASSQVRASAGTQYF. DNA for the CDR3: TGTGCCAGCAGCCAAGTTCGGGCTAGCGCGGGGACCCAGTACTTC.

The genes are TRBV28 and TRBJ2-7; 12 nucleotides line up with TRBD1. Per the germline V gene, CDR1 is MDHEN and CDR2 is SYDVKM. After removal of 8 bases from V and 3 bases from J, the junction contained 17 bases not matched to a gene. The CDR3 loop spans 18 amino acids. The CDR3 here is CASLGAPGGQGAFYEQYF. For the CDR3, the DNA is TGTGCCAGCCTGGGGGCGCCAGGGGGACAGGGGGCCTTCTACGAGCAGTACTTC. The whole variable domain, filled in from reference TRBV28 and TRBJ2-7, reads DVKVTQSSRYLVKRTGEKVFLECVQDMDHENMFWYRQDPGLGLRLIYFSYDVKMKEKGDIPEGYSVSREKKERFSLILESASTNQTSMYLCASLGAPGGQGAFYEQYFGPGTRLTVT.

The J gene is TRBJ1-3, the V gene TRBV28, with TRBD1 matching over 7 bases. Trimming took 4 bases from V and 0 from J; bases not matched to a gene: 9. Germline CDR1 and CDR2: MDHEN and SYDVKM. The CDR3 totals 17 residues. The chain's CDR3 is CASSSYLQGNSGNTIYF. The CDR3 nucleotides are TGTGCCAGCAGTTCCTACCTACAGGGGAACTCTGGAAACACCATATATTTT.

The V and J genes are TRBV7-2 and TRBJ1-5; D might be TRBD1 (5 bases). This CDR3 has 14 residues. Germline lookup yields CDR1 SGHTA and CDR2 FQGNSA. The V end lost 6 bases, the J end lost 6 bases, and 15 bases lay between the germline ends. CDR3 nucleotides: TGTGCCAGCAGTCCCGACTGGGGCGGTCAGCCCCAGCATTTT. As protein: CASSPDWGGQPQHF. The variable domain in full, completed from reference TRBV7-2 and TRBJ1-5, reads GAGVSQSPSNKVTEKGKDVELRCDPISGHTALYWYRQSLGQGLEFLIYFQGNSAPDKSGLPSDRFSAERTGGSVSTLTIQRTQQEDSAVYLCASSPDWGGQPQHFGDGTRLSIL.

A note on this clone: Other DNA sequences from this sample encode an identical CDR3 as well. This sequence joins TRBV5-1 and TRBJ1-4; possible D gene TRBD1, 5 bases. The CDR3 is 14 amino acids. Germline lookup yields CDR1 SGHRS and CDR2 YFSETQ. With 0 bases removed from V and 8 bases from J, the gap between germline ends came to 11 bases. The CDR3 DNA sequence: TGCGCCAGCAGCTTGGGGCAGGGTGGAGAAAAACTGTTTTTT. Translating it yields CASSLGQGGEKLFF.

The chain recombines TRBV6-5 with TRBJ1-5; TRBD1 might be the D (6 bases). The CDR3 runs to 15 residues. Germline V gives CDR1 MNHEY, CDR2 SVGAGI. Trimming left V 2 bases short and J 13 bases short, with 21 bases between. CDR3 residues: CASSYDTRTESRQHF. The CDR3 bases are TGTGCCAGCAGTTACGACACACGGACAGAATCCCGTCAGCATTTT.